A selection of T cell receptor beta chains follows, all from one sample in a study of cytomegalovirus exposure and HLA in healthy donors. Produced via immunoSEQ multiplex PCR; TCRdb's table is partial and in-frame only. In the table there are 130,000 or so clones, 75% to 90% of which are singletons. Sequenced input: PBMCs. The receptors stem from a man aged 30 to 45 in good health and CMV-seronegative. CDR3s include the opening cysteine and the closing phenylalanine or tryptophan. Each record gives: CDR3 protein, CDR3 DNA, J gene, clone size, V gene, CDR3 length, D gene. A D gene is named only where the DNA matches it firmly. Not all rows give a size; the values are once, few, many and, for expanded clones, a class.

CDR3 protein: CASSYSTGGEKLFF; CDR3 DNA: TGTGCCAGCAGTTACTCGACAGGGGGGGAAAAACTGTTTTTT; J gene: TRBJ1-4; clone size: .; V gene: TRBV6-5; CDR3 length: 14; D gene: TRBD1
CDR3 protein: CASSFYFPGQGNGYTF; CDR3 DNA: TGTGCCAGCAGCTTTTATTTCCCGGGACAGGGGAATGGCTACACCTTC; J gene: TRBJ1-2; clone size: .; V gene: TRBV5-8; CDR3 length: 16; D gene: TRBD1
CDR3 protein: CSVRGRASYEQYF; CDR3 DNA: TGCAGCGTTAGGGGCAGGGCCTCCTACGAGCAGTACTTC; J gene: TRBJ2-7; clone size: .; V gene: TRBV29-1; CDR3 length: 13; D gene: .
CDR3 protein: CASRGARGSPYNQPQHF; CDR3 DNA: TGTGCCAGCAGGGGGGCCAGGGGGTCCCCATACAATCAGCCCCAGCATTTT; J gene: TRBJ1-5; clone size: .; V gene: TRBV2; CDR3 length: 17; D gene: TRBD1
CDR3 protein: CAWSPTSGGYQETQYF; CDR3 DNA: TGTGCCTGGAGCCCTACTAGCGGGGGATACCAAGAGACCCAGTACTTC; J gene: TRBJ2-5; clone size: .; V gene: TRBV30; CDR3 length: 16; D gene: TRBD2
CDR3 protein: CASSPRVRETQYF; CDR3 DNA: TGTGCCAGCAGCCCCCGGGTGAGGGAGACCCAGTACTTC; J gene: TRBJ2-5; clone size: .; V gene: TRBV7-7; CDR3 length: 13; D gene: .
CDR3 protein: CASSLAGRGSTDTQYF; CDR3 DNA: TGTGCCAGCAGCTTGGCTGGGCGGGGTAGCACAGATACGCAGTATTTT; J gene: TRBJ2-3; clone size: .; V gene: TRBV5-4; CDR3 length: 16; D gene: .
CDR3 protein: CASSDLLSAVHEQFF; CDR3 DNA: TGTGCCAGCAGTGACTTACTATCGGCAGTGCATGAGCAGTTCTTC; J gene: TRBJ2-1; clone size: .; V gene: TRBV6-4; CDR3 length: 15; D gene: .
CDR3 protein: CASSSVTSEAFF; CDR3 DNA: TGTGCCAGCAGTAGTGTGACATCTGAAGCTTTCTTT; J gene: TRBJ1-1; clone size: .; V gene: TRBV2; CDR3 length: 12; D gene: .
CDR3 protein: CASSSRGETQYF; CDR3 DNA: TGTGCCAGCAGCTCACGAGGCGAGACCCAGTACTTC; J gene: TRBJ2-5; clone size: .; V gene: TRBV5-4; CDR3 length: 12; D gene: .
CDR3 protein: CASSYNRETYEQYF; CDR3 DNA: TGTGCCAGCAGCTATAACAGGGAAACCTACGAGCAGTACTTC; J gene: TRBJ2-7; clone size: once; V gene: TRBV6-5; CDR3 length: 14; D gene: .
CDR3 protein: CASSQELGGEAFF; CDR3 DNA: TGTGCCAGCAGCCAAGAGTTGGGGGGTGAAGCTTTCTTT; J gene: TRBJ1-1; clone size: once; V gene: TRBV14; CDR3 length: 13; D gene: .
CDR3 protein: CASSDSLPEAFF; CDR3 DNA: TGCGCCAGCAGTGACTCCCTCCCTGAAGCTTTCTTT; J gene: TRBJ1-1; clone size: .; V gene: TRBV10-1; CDR3 length: 12; D gene: .
CDR3 protein: CASSAGITEAFF; CDR3 DNA: TGTGCCAGCAGTGCGGGAATAACTGAAGCTTTCTTT; J gene: TRBJ1-1; clone size: .; V gene: TRBV2; CDR3 length: 12; D gene: .
CDR3 protein: CASSAGWTEAFF; CDR3 DNA: TGTGCCAGCAGTGCAGGGTGGACTGAAGCTTTCTTT; J gene: TRBJ1-1; clone size: .; V gene: TRBV2; CDR3 length: 12; D gene: .
CDR3 protein: CASSLRESETQYF; CDR3 DNA: TGTGCCAGCAGTTTGCGGGAATCGGAGACCCAGTACTTC; J gene: TRBJ2-5; clone size: .; V gene: TRBV27; CDR3 length: 13; D gene: .
CDR3 protein: CASSPERGGYEQYF; CDR3 DNA: TGCGCCAGCAGCCCCGAGCGGGGAGGCTACGAGCAGTACTTC; J gene: TRBJ2-7; clone size: .; V gene: TRBV5-1; CDR3 length: 14; D gene: TRBD2
CDR3 protein: CASSFRQQGDLGEKLFF; CDR3 DNA: TGTGCCAGCAGCTTTCGGCAGCAAGGGGATTTAGGGGAAAAACTGTTTTTT; J gene: TRBJ1-4; clone size: .; V gene: TRBV5-5; CDR3 length: 17; D gene: .
CDR3 protein: CASSAEGGVEKLFF; CDR3 DNA: TGTGCCAGCAGTGCAGAGGGAGGCGTTGAAAAACTGTTTTTT; J gene: TRBJ1-4; clone size: .; V gene: TRBV6-1; CDR3 length: 14; D gene: .
CDR3 protein: CASRFPGPSSPLHF; CDR3 DNA: TGTGCCAGCAGGTTTCCAGGCCCGTCTTCACCCCTCCACTTT; J gene: TRBJ1-6; clone size: .; V gene: TRBV6-5; CDR3 length: 14; D gene: .
CDR3 protein: CASSPLAGGPETQYF; CDR3 DNA: TGTGCCAGCAGCCCGCTAGCGGGGGGGCCGGAGACCCAGTACTTC; J gene: TRBJ2-5; clone size: few; V gene: TRBV11-2; CDR3 length: 15; D gene: TRBD2
CDR3 protein: CASRGGQTRSYEQYF; CDR3 DNA: TGTGCCAGCAGGGGTGGACAGACCCGCTCCTACGAGCAGTACTTC; J gene: TRBJ2-7; clone size: .; V gene: TRBV2; CDR3 length: 15; D gene: .
CDR3 protein: CASRGYRDRGNSGANGLTF; CDR3 DNA: TGCGCCAGCAGGGGCTACCGGGACAGGGGGAACTCTGGGGCCAACGGCCTGACTTTC; J gene: TRBJ2-6; clone size: .; V gene: TRBV5-1; CDR3 length: 19; D gene: TRBD1
CDR3 protein: CASSLSPGTPLQYF; CDR3 DNA: TGTGCCAGCAGTTTATCGCCGGGGACTCCTCTTCAGTACTTC; J gene: TRBJ2-4; clone size: .; V gene: TRBV27; CDR3 length: 14; D gene: .
CDR3 protein: CASSQIAGESHEQYF; CDR3 DNA: TGTGCCAGCTCGCAAATAGCGGGGGAATCCCACGAGCAGTACTTC; J gene: TRBJ2-7; clone size: .; V gene: TRBV18; CDR3 length: 15; D gene: TRBD2
CDR3 protein: CASVSGGRNEQFF; CDR3 DNA: TGTGCTAGTGTTTCAGGGGGCAGAAATGAGCAGTTCTTC; J gene: TRBJ2-1; clone size: few; V gene: TRBV12-5; CDR3 length: 13; D gene: TRBD1